This T cell receptor (beta chain) was sequenced for a study of blood T cell repertoires in COVID-19. Study information: PBMCs, B-cell-depleted T cells, or T cells provided the cDNA or gDNA that made up the material.

Source study methods: Amplifying reference gene primers gave estimates of nucleated cell counts. TCRdb's copy holds only in-frame clones and misses some; the assay was immunoSEQ multiplex PCR. Clone size and the V and J calls come from that table; the DNA yielded D and trimming. This table holds about 200,000 clones, 84% found once. The V end lost 3 bases, the J end lost 2 bases, and 16 bases lay between the germline ends. This CDR3 comprises 16 residues. Germline CDR1 and CDR2: SGDLS and YYNGEE. This TCR derives from a woman younger than 45 who had been exposed to COVID-19. Material: PBMCs or T cells enriched from blood (not recorded which). The chain has TRBV9 and TRBJ2-3; D is possibly TRBD1 (6 bases). Here the CDR3 DNA reads TGTGCCAGCAGCGCCCCCGGGACACGGAACACAGATACGCAGTATTTT. Its protein is CASSAPGTRNTDTQYF.